Listed below are T cell receptor beta chains from one sample, sequenced in a study of cytomegalovirus exposure and HLA in healthy donors. Clones were read by immunoSEQ multiplex PCR, and TCRdb kept only the in-frame ones, dropping some. This repertoire shows roughly 180,000 clones, more than 60% found once; its top ten account for approximately 1.5%. Sequenced input: PBMCs. These receptors all stem from a man younger than 30 in good health and CMV-seronegative. Each CDR3 is given with its conserved first and last residue. D genes are given only for firm matches. A clone size is listed for some rows: how often the clone was seen (once, few, many), or a class if it is expanded.

CDR3 DNA: TGTGCCAGCAGCTTATTGGAGTCCTATGGCTACACCTTC; CDR3 protein: CASSLLESYGYTF; V gene: TRBV7-9; D gene: .; J gene: TRBJ1-2; clone size: .
CDR3 DNA: TGTGCCAGCAGCCTCGGGACAGGGAAGACTGAAGCTTTCTTT; CDR3 protein: CASSLGTGKTEAFF; V gene: TRBV7-6; D gene: TRBD1; J gene: TRBJ1-1; clone size: .
CDR3 DNA: TGTGCCAGTAGTATATATCGAGGGGGCGACTCGGTATATGGCTACACCTTC; CDR3 protein: CASSIYRGGDSVYGYTF; V gene: TRBV19; D gene: TRBD1; J gene: TRBJ1-2; clone size: .
CDR3 DNA: TGTGCCAGCAGTTTAAGAGGGCCAGGTCGCGGCAATGAGCAGTTCTTC; CDR3 protein: CASSLRGPGRGNEQFF; V gene: TRBV27; D gene: .; J gene: TRBJ2-1; clone size: .
CDR3 DNA: TGTGCCAGCAGGGAGAGACTCCGAGGGGGCGATGAGCAGTTCTTC; CDR3 protein: CASRERLRGGDEQFF; V gene: TRBV2; D gene: TRBD1; J gene: TRBJ2-1; clone size: once
CDR3 DNA: TGTGCCATCAGTGAGCATGGAGGGAGAGGGGAGACCCAGTACTTC; CDR3 protein: CAISEHGGRGETQYF; V gene: TRBV10-3; D gene: .; J gene: TRBJ2-5; clone size: .
CDR3 DNA: TGTGCCAGCAGCTTAGGACGGGACTGGTCCTACGAGCAGTACTTC; CDR3 protein: CASSLGRDWSYEQYF; V gene: TRBV7-9; D gene: .; J gene: TRBJ2-7; clone size: .
CDR3 DNA: TGTGCCAGCAGGGCGGGACTAGCGGGAGGTGAGCAGTTCTTC; CDR3 protein: CASRAGLAGGEQFF; V gene: TRBV6-5; D gene: TRBD2; J gene: TRBJ2-1; clone size: .
CDR3 DNA: TGTGCCAGCAGCCCGCAGGGTGGGGCTAGCTCCTACAATGAGCAGTTCTTC; CDR3 protein: CASSPQGGASSYNEQFF; V gene: TRBV9; D gene: .; J gene: TRBJ2-1; clone size: once
CDR3 DNA: TGCAGCGTAACGGAGAATGGCTACACCTTC; CDR3 protein: CSVTENGYTF; V gene: TRBV29-1; D gene: .; J gene: TRBJ1-2; clone size: .
CDR3 DNA: TGTGCCAGTAGTGCATACAGGGCCCATAGGGCAGATACGCAGTATTTT; CDR3 protein: CASSAYRAHRADTQYF; V gene: TRBV19; D gene: .; J gene: TRBJ2-3; clone size: .
CDR3 DNA: TGCGCCAGCAGCCGCCCCGGGACCTACGAGCAGTACTTC; CDR3 protein: CASSRPGTYEQYF; V gene: TRBV5-1; D gene: .; J gene: TRBJ2-7; clone size: .
CDR3 DNA: TGCAGCGTAGGGGACACGCTCTATGGCTACACCTTC; CDR3 protein: CSVGDTLYGYTF; V gene: TRBV29-1; D gene: .; J gene: TRBJ1-2; clone size: .
CDR3 DNA: TGTGCCAGCAGCTTTCCGGTCACCGGGGAGCTGTTTTTT; CDR3 protein: CASSFPVTGELFF; V gene: TRBV7-2; D gene: .; J gene: TRBJ2-2; clone size: .
CDR3 DNA: TGCGCCAGCAGGCCGGGGAGGGCGGAAAATTCACCCCTCCACTTT; CDR3 protein: CASRPGRAENSPLHF; V gene: TRBV10-1; D gene: .; J gene: TRBJ1-6; clone size: .
CDR3 DNA: TGTGCCAGCAGCTTAAATGCAGGGGGGCCGGTGATGGCGGGAAAACTGTTTTTT; CDR3 protein: CASSLNAGGPVMAGKLFF; V gene: TRBV7-9; D gene: TRBD1; J gene: TRBJ1-4; clone size: .
CDR3 DNA: TGTGCCAGCTCACCCCGACAGGGTAGTCGGGCGATGGCCAGCGAGCAGTACTTC; CDR3 protein: CASSPRQGSRAMASEQYF; V gene: TRBV18; D gene: TRBD1; J gene: TRBJ2-7; clone size: .
CDR3 DNA: TGTGCCAGCAGCGGACGGACAGGGTCCGACTATGGCTACACCTTC; CDR3 protein: CASSGRTGSDYGYTF; V gene: TRBV4-2; D gene: TRBD1; J gene: TRBJ1-2; clone size: .
CDR3 DNA: TGTGCCATCAGTGTCGAGCAGGGCGGCACTGAAGCTTTCTTT; CDR3 protein: CAISVEQGGTEAFF; V gene: TRBV10-3; D gene: .; J gene: TRBJ1-1; clone size: .
CDR3 DNA: TGTGCCAGCAGTGAAACTGGACAGGGGCGCGAGCAGTACTTC; CDR3 protein: CASSETGQGREQYF; V gene: TRBV25-1; D gene: TRBD1; J gene: TRBJ2-7; clone size: few
CDR3 DNA: TGTGCCAGCAGTCCTCGGGCGGGAGGCCCATACGAGCAGTACTTC; CDR3 protein: CASSPRAGGPYEQYF; V gene: TRBV6-5; D gene: TRBD2; J gene: TRBJ2-7; clone size: .
CDR3 DNA: TGTGCCAGCAGCTTACAAATCACAGGTGAAGCTTTCTTT; CDR3 protein: CASSLQITGEAFF; V gene: TRBV11-2; D gene: .; J gene: TRBJ1-1; clone size: .
CDR3 DNA: TGTGCCAGTAAGCGGTCCGGGACTAGCGGGCCAAATGAGCAGTTCTTC; CDR3 protein: CASKRSGTSGPNEQFF; V gene: TRBV19; D gene: TRBD2; J gene: TRBJ2-1; clone size: .
CDR3 DNA: TGTGCCAGCAGCTTGACTAGCGGGGCTACAGATACGCAGTATTTT; CDR3 protein: CASSLTSGATDTQYF; V gene: TRBV7-9; D gene: TRBD2; J gene: TRBJ2-3; clone size: .
CDR3 DNA: TGTGCCAGCAGCCGGACAGCTAATAATGAAAAACTGTTTTTT; CDR3 protein: CASSRTANNEKLFF; V gene: TRBV6-5; D gene: .; J gene: TRBJ1-4; clone size: few
CDR3 DNA: TGTGCCAGCAGCAAACTCCCCCCCAGACAGGGAAGGTGCAATCAGCCCCAGCATTTT; CDR3 protein: CASSKLPPRQGRCNQPQHF; V gene: TRBV21-1; D gene: .; J gene: TRBJ1-5; clone size: .
CDR3 DNA: TGCGCCACCAACCTTATGGGACAGGGTGACACTCTCGACCTTCGGAAAAAAACCGGGCAGTACTTC; CDR3 protein: CATNLMGQGDTLDLRKKTGQYF; V gene: TRBV10-1; D gene: TRBD1; J gene: TRBJ2-7; clone size: .
CDR3 DNA: TGTGCCAGCAGCTTAGGGTCCTCCGGTAATGTCTATGGCTACACCTTC; CDR3 protein: CASSLGSSGNVYGYTF; V gene: TRBV7-9; D gene: .; J gene: TRBJ1-2; clone size: .
CDR3 DNA: TGTGCCAGAAGCTTGAGAGGGCGATCCTATAATTCACCCCTCCACTTT; CDR3 protein: CARSLRGRSYNSPLHF; V gene: TRBV5-3; D gene: .; J gene: TRBJ1-6; clone size: .
CDR3 DNA: TGTGCCAGCAGACCGCCTCAGGGCCCCGGGGAGCTGTTTTTT; CDR3 protein: CASRPPQGPGELFF; V gene: TRBV2; D gene: .; J gene: TRBJ2-2; clone size: few
CDR3 DNA: TGTGCCAGCAGCCCCGGGACAGGAGAAGAGACCCAGTACTTC; CDR3 protein: CASSPGTGEETQYF; V gene: TRBV11-3; D gene: TRBD1; J gene: TRBJ2-5; clone size: few
CDR3 DNA: TGTGCCAGTAGTATACAGGGGGCCACTGAAGCTTTCTTT; CDR3 protein: CASSIQGATEAFF; V gene: TRBV19; D gene: TRBD1; J gene: TRBJ1-1; clone size: .
CDR3 DNA: TGTGCCAGCAGTGTCTCGGGGGGTAGAAGTGAGCAGTTCTTC; CDR3 protein: CASSVSGGRSEQFF; V gene: TRBV28; D gene: TRBD2; J gene: TRBJ2-1; clone size: .
CDR3 DNA: TGTGCCAGCAGTGATACAGGCTCGTACCAAGAGACCCAGTACTTC; CDR3 protein: CASSDTGSYQETQYF; V gene: TRBV27; D gene: .; J gene: TRBJ2-5; clone size: .
CDR3 DNA: TGTGCCAGCAGCTCCGGGACAGGGGGTTTCACTGAAGCTTTCTTT; CDR3 protein: CASSSGTGGFTEAFF; V gene: TRBV7-9; D gene: TRBD1; J gene: TRBJ1-1; clone size: once
CDR3 DNA: TGTGCCAGCAGTTACACACATACGCAGTATTTT; CDR3 protein: CASSYTHTQYF; V gene: TRBV7-9; D gene: .; J gene: TRBJ2-3; clone size: .
CDR3 DNA: TGTGCCAGCAGATCCTTAGGACAGGGCCTCGAGCAGTACTTC; CDR3 protein: CASRSLGQGLEQYF; V gene: TRBV6-6; D gene: TRBD1; J gene: TRBJ2-7; clone size: few
CDR3 DNA: TGTGCCTGGGACACGGGACTCTCGAACACTGAAGCTTTCTTT; CDR3 protein: CAWDTGLSNTEAFF; V gene: TRBV30; D gene: .; J gene: TRBJ1-1; clone size: .
CDR3 DNA: TGTGCCAGCAGCCAGGACTCGAGCTCCTACAATGAGCAGTTCTTC; CDR3 protein: CASSQDSSSYNEQFF; V gene: TRBV11-2; D gene: .; J gene: TRBJ2-1; clone size: .
CDR3 DNA: TGTTCCAGCAGCCCCGGACAGGGGATTTCAACTAATGAAAAACTGTTTTTT; CDR3 protein: CSSSPGQGISTNEKLFF; V gene: TRBV7-9; D gene: TRBD1; J gene: TRBJ1-4; clone size: .
CDR3 DNA: TGCAGCGTTGATTCCCATTCGACTAGCGGGAGACGGAACAATGAGCAGTTCTTC; CDR3 protein: CSVDSHSTSGRRNNEQFF; V gene: TRBV29-1; D gene: TRBD2; J gene: TRBJ2-1; clone size: .